The clone carrying this T cell receptor beta chain turned up a few times. Only in-frame clones appear in the TCRdb table, and some are missing; sequencing was by immunoSEQ multiplex PCR. The table has approximately 200,000 clones, roughly 80% seen once; the top ten hold 12%. The record originates from a study of blood T cell repertoires in COVID-19. Germline V gives CDR1 MDHEN, CDR2 SYDVKM. V trimming: 6 bases; J trimming: 3 bases; junction bases outside the gene matches: 10. CDR3 length: 15 residues. Specimen: PBMCs or T cells enriched from blood (not recorded which). The source of this sequence is a man in his forties who had recovered from COVID-19. This chain connects TRBV28 to TRBJ2-7, with 8 bases fitting TRBD1. The CDR3, as DNA: TGTGCCAGCAGCCGCCTTGACAGGGGCGGCTACGAGCAGTACTTC. It translates to CASSRLDRGGYEQYF.